These T cell receptor beta chains were read from a single sample in a study of shared clonotypes between healthy human individuals. The protocol was immunoSEQ multiplex PCR, while the TCRdb copy is restricted to in-frame clones and leaves out a portion. Here the sample spans about 2.4 million clones, more than 90% being singletons. The sequenced material came from naive CD4+ T cells sorted from blood. The receptors were sampled from a man between 18 and 35 years old in good health. The CDR3 runs from the conserved cysteine through the conserved F or W. Each record gives: clone size, J gene, V gene, CDR3 protein. A row's size may be missing; if present it is once, few, many or a size class.

size: once
J: TRBJ1-2
V: TRBV28
CDR3: CASSFSKGAGSYGYTF

size: NA
J: TRBJ2-5
V: TRBV28
CDR3: CASSFGGARETQYF

size: NA
J: TRBJ1-5
V: TRBV12-5
CDR3: CASGLVGGLGNQPQHF

size: once
J: TRBJ1-2
V: TRBV5-6
CDR3: CASSLEGYGYTF

size: once
J: TRBJ1-4
V: TRBV6-6
CDR3: CASRASGQGEKLFF

size: NA
J: TRBJ1-1
V: TRBV19
CDR3: CASSTWTGRVNTEAFF

size: NA
J: TRBJ1-1
V: TRBV7-9
CDR3: CASSPAGVNTEAFF

size: NA
J: TRBJ1-1
V: TRBV10-3
CDR3: CAISEDLVQLNTEAFF

size: NA
J: TRBJ2-1
V: TRBV7-9
CDR3: CASSSQGNEQFF

size: once
J: TRBJ2-3
V: TRBV10-3
CDR3: CAIKTSGADTQYF

size: NA
J: TRBJ2-7
V: TRBV6-5
CDR3: CASSSTGTGGNEQYF

size: NA
J: TRBJ1-2
V: TRBV9
CDR3: CASSVDATAVYGYTF

size: once
J: TRBJ2-5
V: TRBV10-2
CDR3: CASSEPGRGETQYF

size: NA
J: TRBJ1-4
V: TRBV5-8
CDR3: CASSLGNRGVNEKLFF

size: NA
J: TRBJ2-1
V: TRBV7-9
CDR3: CASSQGYSSYNEQFF

size: NA
J: TRBJ1-4
V: TRBV11-1
CDR3: CASAGATNEKLFF

size: NA
J: TRBJ1-2
V: TRBV5-3
CDR3: CARSLVRRGREGYGYTF

size: NA
J: TRBJ2-5
V: TRBV6-1
CDR3: CASSRLQETQYF

size: NA
J: TRBJ2-7
V: TRBV4-1
CDR3: CASSPMDRVYEQYF

size: NA
J: TRBJ2-3
V: TRBV19
CDR3: CASKVTSGGRDTQYF

size: NA
J: TRBJ1-3
V: TRBV7-2
CDR3: CASSLDRGPGNTIYF

size: NA
J: TRBJ2-3
V: TRBV25-1
CDR3: CASSEVGTTDTQYF

size: once
J: TRBJ2-5
V: TRBV11-2
CDR3: CASSLDALVRETQYF

size: NA
J: TRBJ2-7
V: TRBV27
CDR3: CASSLFPGAEQYF

size: NA
J: TRBJ2-1
V: TRBV16
CDR3: CASSQARTTNNEQFF

size: NA
J: TRBJ2-2
V: TRBV6-5
CDR3: CASSYSTVAGELFF

size: once
J: TRBJ1-6
V: TRBV7-8
CDR3: CASSFRTNSPLHF

size: NA
J: TRBJ2-7
V: TRBV5-1
CDR3: CASSLEGFNSYEQYF

size: NA
J: TRBJ1-6
V: TRBV25-1
CDR3: CASSPGRVRLTGNSPLHF

size: NA
J: TRBJ1-1
V: TRBV5-1
CDR3: CASSSRQGRESEAFF

size: NA
J: TRBJ2-3
V: TRBV9
CDR3: CASSAGLAGGRTDTQYF

size: NA
J: TRBJ2-2
V: TRBV10-1
CDR3: CASSHGRVSGELFF

size: NA
J: TRBJ1-1
V: TRBV30
CDR3: CAWSRQGLNTEAFF

size: NA
J: TRBJ2-3
V: TRBV20-1
CDR3: CSGYTDTQYF

size: NA
J: TRBJ2-5
V: TRBV2
CDR3: CASSSDSGQETQYF

size: NA
J: TRBJ1-2
V: TRBV19
CDR3: CASSTGPSWGYTF

size: NA
J: TRBJ2-5
V: TRBV5-1
CDR3: CASSLGGGVAETQYF

size: NA
J: TRBJ1-5
V: TRBV5-1
CDR3: CASSFLQGKLGNQPQHF

size: NA
J: TRBJ2-7
V: TRBV4-3
CDR3: CASSQGTSGTGQKQYF